The 2 T cell receptor beta chains below all came from one sample that was sequenced in a study of post-analysis software for immune sequencing data. The study, taken as a whole, reports: About 5 TRBV segments occurring more often in patients than controls included TRBV5-6, TRBV5-1 and TRBV20-1.

No cognate antigen is known for these TCRs. Included in the TCR beta cDNA libraries were unique molecular identifiers. TCRdb reprocessed the PCR reads via MiXCR and lists one record per CDR3 protein. The sample consists of fewer than 550,000 distinct CDR3 sequences, roughly 34% of them appearing once. The sample taken for sequencing was blood. The receptor set was obtained from a girl aged 2 to 17 with multiple sclerosis.

This sequence joins TRBV7-8 and TRBJ2-7; the D gene is possibly TRBD1 (6 bases). The CDR3 has 15 amino acids. V dropped 5 bases and J dropped 7 bases, with 21 bases sitting between them. Germline V gene sequence: CDR1 SGHVS, CDR2 FQNEAQ. The CDR3 DNA sequence: TGTGCCAGCAGCCCGATTGGGGGCCTGCTGGGGGAGCAGTACTTC. This gives the protein CASSPIGGLLGEQYF.

This clonotype was counted only a few times. The chain employs TRBV14 and TRBJ2-3; no definite D call. Germline V CDR1 and CDR2: SGHDN, FVKESK. V gave up 4 bases and J gave up 0 bases, with 11 bases separating them. The CDR3 covers 15 residues. CDR3 sequence reads: CASSPSTTSTDTQYF. In DNA, the CDR3 is TGTGCCAGCAGCCCCAGCACGACTAGCACAGATACGCAGTATTTT.